This T cell receptor (beta chain) emerged from a study of siplizumab effects on memory and regulatory T cells. Concerning this clone itself: Its antigen is currently unknown.

Libraries were prepared by immunoSEQ multiplex PCR; TCRdb keeps only in-frame clonotypes and omits some of them. The sample holds 90,000 to 110,000 clones, about 91% seen once. Germline CDR1 reads SGHRS; CDR2 reads YFSETQ. J was trimmed by 5 bases and V by 1 base; bases with no gene match: 14. CDR3 size: 17 residues. Study-wide results and caveats: Among alloreactive clones, only a minor fraction mapped to unstimulated subsets.

This receptor was taken from a human donor in good health. The rearrangement joins TRBV5-1 to TRBJ2-5, with 7 bases lining up with TRBD1. Material: Tregs sorted from blood. The CDR3: CASSLSGTVRETETQYF. DNA of the CDR3: TGCGCCAGCAGCTTGTCCGGGACAGTGAGAGAGACGGAGACCCAGTACTTC.